These 30 T cell receptor beta chains originate from one sample sequenced in a study of shared clonotypes between healthy human individuals (dated by TCRdb to about 2020). Library construction relied on the immunoSEQ multiplex PCR assay. TCRdb provides this immuneACCESS table in a form limited to in-frame rearrangements. Some clones are lacking; in checked studies, under half of them reflect an unresolved V gene, and why the rest are absent is not known. Here the sample has more than 1,200,000 clones; less than 99% occur a single time. About 0.34% of the sample is taken by the ten largest. What was sequenced was naive CD4+ T cells sorted from blood. What this sample's cell subset or site label stands for: CD45RA+ positively selected. These receptors originate from a man aged 30 to 45 in good health.

The chain recombines TRBV11-2 with TRBJ2-6; no reliable D call. The CDR3 has 15 residues. Trimming stripped 7 bases from V and 0 bases from J, with 10 bases between. From germline, CDR1 is SGHAT and CDR2 FQNNGV. CDR3 nucleotide sequence: TGTGCCAGCACCGGCGGTTCCTCTGGGGCCAACGTCCTGACTTTC. Amino acids: CASTGGSSGANVLTF.

The chain uses TRBV25-1 and TRBJ2-1, with a weak D call TRBD2 (6 bases). The CDR3 loop spans 16 amino acids. Trimming stripped 1 base from V and 5 bases from J, with 15 bases between. CDR1 is MGHDK and CDR2 is SYGVNS in the germline V gene. CDR3 DNA sequence: TGTGCCAGCAGTGAATCGGACGGGAGAGCCCACAATGAGCAGTTCTTC. Translated, it gives CASSESDGRAHNEQFF.

V usage is TRBV5-8 and J usage is TRBJ1-3; D is unclear. This CDR3 comprises 16 residues. Trimming shortened V by 2 bases and J by 2 bases, and 14 bases separated the two germline ends. Germline V lookup: CDR1 SGHTS, CDR2 YDEGEE. CDR3 coding DNA: TGTGCCAGCAGCTTAGGCGCCGTATTCACTGGAAACACCATATATTTT. The encoded protein is CASSLGAVFTGNTIYF. The variable domain in full, completed from reference TRBV5-8 and TRBJ1-3, reads EAGVTQSPTHLIKTRGQQATLRCSPISGHTSVYWYQQALGLGLQFLLWYDEGEERNRGNFPPRFSGRQFPNYSSELNVNALELEDSALYLCASSLGAVFTGNTIYFGEGSWLTVV.

As regards this clone: Within the sample, other DNA sequences also encode this same CDR3. The V call is TRBV5-1, the J call TRBJ2-7, with 7 bases that match TRBD1. CDR1 is SGHRS, CDR2 YFSETQ, per germline. CDR3 length equals 14 residues. The ends lost 0 bases at V and 1 base at J; junction bases unmatched: 1. The CDR3 coding sequence is TGCGCCAGCAGCTTGGCAGGGGGTTCCTACGAGCAGTACTTC. It encodes CASSLAGGSYEQYF.

V gene TRBV2 combines with J gene TRBJ2-1; D may be TRBD1 (5 bases). CDR3 length: 17 amino acids. V was shortened by 6 bases and J by 3 bases, with 21 bases between the two germline ends. CDR1 and CDR2 from the germline V gene are SNHLY and FYNNEI. This chain's CDR3 is CASRGMEWGLLYNEQFF. CDR3 DNA: TGTGCCAGCAGGGGGATGGAATGGGGCCTTCTCTACAATGAGCAGTTCTTC. The full variable domain, its missing parts supplied by reference TRBV2 and TRBJ2-1, is EPEVTQTPSHQVTQMGQEVILRCVPISNHLYFYWYRQILGQKVEFLVSFYNNEISEKSEIFDDQFSVERPDGSNFTLKIRSTKLEDSAMYFCASRGMEWGLLYNEQFFGPGTRLTVL.

In this sample, this clone turned up once. This chain connects TRBV9 to TRBJ2-1; D tentatively fits TRBD1 or TRBD2 (5 bases each). With 3 bases removed from V and 11 bases from J, the gap between germline ends came to 15 bases. CDR3 length: 13 amino acids. From germline, CDR1 is SGDLS and CDR2 YYNGEE. The CDR3 loop reads CASSAPGPLKQFF. The CDR3 DNA sequence: TGTGCCAGCAGCGCTCCGGGACCACTGAAGCAGTTCTTC.

In the case of this clone: Germline and junction disagree at one end, which may indicate a read error. The gene calls are TRBV27 and TRBJ2-2; TRBD2 might be the D (5 bases). Germline V gene lookup returns CDR1 MNHEY and CDR2 SMNVEV (reference sequence). The CDR3 covers 14 residues. The CDR3 loop reads CASRKSLEHRGAVF. CDR3 in DNA: TGTGCCAGCAGAAAAAGTTTGGAACACCGGGGAGCTGTTTTT.

This chain joins TRBV7-2 and TRBJ2-7, with a possible D match to TRBD2 (6 bases). The CDR3 spans 13 residues. Looked up from germline, CDR1 is SGHTA and CDR2 is FQGNSA. The V end lost 4 bases, the J end lost 6 bases, and 13 bases lay between the germline ends. CDR3 in DNA: TGTGCCAGCAGCTCCCCCTCCGGGGGCGAGCAGTACTTC. It is translated as CASSSPSGGEQYF. The full variable domain, its missing parts supplied by reference TRBV7-2 and TRBJ2-7, is GAGVSQSPSNKVTEKGKDVELRCDPISGHTALYWYRQSLGQGLEFLIYFQGNSAPDKSGLPSDRFSAERTGGSVSTLTIQRTQQEDSAVYLCASSSPSGGEQYFGPGTRLTVT.

This chain joins TRBV7-2 and TRBJ2-5; a possible D gene is TRBD1 (5 bases). Trimming removed 6 bases from V and 2 bases from J, with 10 bases in between. Germline assignment: CDR1 SGHTA and CDR2 FQGNSA. The CDR3 has 13 amino acids. The CDR3: CASRLTGQETQYF. The CDR3, as DNA: TGTGCCAGCAGACTCACAGGTCAAGAGACCCAGTACTTC.

The chain links TRBV9 to TRBJ2-7; TRBD2 matches at 10 bases. Germline V gene lookup returns CDR1 SGDLS and CDR2 YYNGEE. CDR3 length: 14 amino acids. Losses at the gene ends were 3 bases for V and 3 bases for J; bases not matched to a gene: 3. CDR3 loop: CASSDGTSVYEQYF. CDR3 sequence (DNA): TGTGCCAGCAGCGATGGGACTAGCGTCTACGAGCAGTACTTC.

The rearrangement links TRBV6-1 to TRBJ2-1, with D unresolved. With 4 bases removed from V and 9 bases from J, the gap between germline ends came to 13 bases. Germline CDR1 reads MNHNS; CDR2 reads SASEGT. The CDR3 has 13 amino acids. As DNA, the CDR3 is TGTGCCAGCAGTGCGAAGGGCAATGGTGAGCAGTTCTTC. It codes for CASSAKGNGEQFF.

The V gene is TRBV6-5, the J gene TRBJ1-2, with D possibly being TRBD1 (6 bases). Trimming cost V 6 bases and J 3 bases, with 11 bases left between them. This CDR3 contains 13 residues. Germline V CDR1 and CDR2: MNHEY, SVGAGI. CDR3 in amino acids: CASSETGDYGYTF. Here the CDR3 DNA reads TGTGCCAGCAGCGAGACAGGCGACTATGGCTACACCTTC.

The genes are TRBV10-2 and TRBJ2-2; D perhaps matches TRBD2 (6 bases). Between the trimmed V and J ends, which lost 0 bases and 3 bases, there was a span of 11 bases. CDR3 length equals 16 residues. Germline assignment: CDR1 WSHSY and CDR2 SAAADI. The CDR3: CASSESDSGYTGELFF. CDR3 nucleotides: TGCGCCAGCAGTGAGTCGGATAGCGGTTACACCGGGGAGCTGTTTTTT.

V usage is TRBV15 and J usage is TRBJ1-1, with D maybe TRBD1 (6 bases). Germline V CDR1 and CDR2: LNHNV, YYDKDF (reference sequence). V was pared by 3 bases and J by 5 bases, with 13 bases between. The CDR3 consists of 14 residues. In DNA form, the CDR3 reads TGTGCCACCAGCAGGGTACAGGGACGGACTGAAGCTTTCTTT. It encodes CATSRVQGRTEAFF. Looking up the rest from reference TRBV15 and TRBJ1-1 gives the full variable domain: DAMVIQNPRYQVTQFGKPVTLSCSQTLNHNVMYWYQQKSSQAPKLLFHYYDKDFNNEADTPDNFQSRRPNTSFCFLDIRSPGLGDTAMYLCATSRVQGRTEAFFGQGTRLTVV.

The chain has TRBV30 and TRBJ2-1, with 10 positions matching TRBD2. Per the germline V gene, CDR1 is GTSNPN and CDR2 is SVGIG (reference sequence). CDR3 length equals 11 residues. Written as DNA, the CDR3 is TGTGCTCGGACTAGCGGTAATGAGCAGTTCTTC. It translates to CARTSGNEQFF.

CDR3 loop: CASSLGQAGANVLTF. The CDR3, as DNA: TGCGCCAGCAGCTTGGGGCAGGCTGGGGCCAACGTCCTGACTTTC. The rearrangement links TRBV5-1 to TRBJ2-6; D not certain. The CDR3 length is 15 residues. V lost 0 bases, J lost 2 bases, and 6 bases lay in between. Per the germline V gene, CDR1 is SGHRS and CDR2 is YFSETQ.

V is TRBV4-3 and J is TRBJ1-1, with D unclear. Trimming shortened V by 6 bases and J by 5 bases, and 7 bases separated the two germline ends. CDR3 size: 11 residues. The germline gives CDR1 LGHNA, CDR2 YSLEER. The CDR3 region is CASRRDTEAFF. In nucleotides, the CDR3 is TGCGCCAGCAGGAGGGATACTGAAGCTTTCTTT.

The chain couples TRBV19 to TRBJ2-2; 7 bases align to TRBD1. V dropped 6 bases and J dropped 1; count of bases not matched to a gene: 5. Germline assignment: CDR1 LNHDA and CDR2 SQIVND (reference sequence). There are 15 residues in the CDR3. The CDR3 spells CASSRQGLNTGELFF. The CDR3 DNA sequence: TGTGCCAGTAGCCGACAGGGCCTGAACACCGGGGAGCTGTTTTTT.

The chain combines TRBV18 with TRBJ1-5; a possible D gene is TRBD1 (5 bases). In germline, CDR1 is KGHSH, CDR2 LQKENI. The CDR3 length is 14 residues. The ends were cut back, 2 bases at V and 7 bases at J, with 12 bases in the middle. For the CDR3, the DNA is TGTGCCAGCTCACCATTGAGGGGCGGGCAGCCCCAGCATTTT. Its protein is CASSPLRGGQPQHF.

V and J are TRBV28 and TRBJ1-2; TRBD1 aligns across 9 bases. The germline CDR1 and CDR2 sequences are MDHEN and SYDVKM. The CDR3 loop spans 15 amino acids. V shed 3 bases and J 3 bases; nucleotides not matched to a gene: 5. CDR3 nucleotides: TGTGCCAGCAGTTTCGGGACAGGGAGGCACTATGGCTACACCTTC. This sequence encodes CASSFGTGRHYGYTF.

The V and J genes are TRBV6-6 and TRBJ2-7; TRBD1 or TRBD2 may be the D gene (6 bases each). Germline-derived CDR1 and CDR2 are MNHNY and SVGAGI (reference sequence). Trimming stripped 10 bases from V and 2 bases from J, with 15 bases between. This CDR3 region has 13 residues. This CDR3 is CATGSRGPYEQYF. CDR3 nucleotide sequence: TGTGCCACCGGGTCACGGGGGCCCTACGAGCAGTACTTC.

The chain combines TRBV6-1 with TRBJ2-7; D gene unclear. The germline V gene has CDR1 MNHNS and CDR2 SASEGT. The V gene lost 7 bases and the J gene lost 2 bases, with 6 bases spanning the gap. The CDR3 spans 11 residues. The CDR3 reads CASKNTYEQYF. The CDR3 DNA reads as TGTGCCAGCAAAAACACCTACGAGCAGTACTTC.

V is TRBV7-2 and J is TRBJ2-2, with no clear D. Germline CDR1 reads SGHTA; CDR2 reads FQGNSA. Trimming stripped 1 base from V and 8 bases from J, with 26 bases between. The CDR3 loop spans 19 amino acids. The CDR3, as DNA: TGTGCCAGCAGCTTAGAACGTTCTCCAGCAAAGAAAGGATCTGGGGAGCTGTTTTTT. This translates into CASSLERSPAKKGSGELFF.

CDR3 loop: CASSPARVGVGDRPQHF. As DNA, the CDR3 is TGTGCCAGCTCACCTGCCCGAGTGGGGGTCGGGGATCGGCCCCAGCATTTT. The rearrangement joins TRBV18 to TRBJ1-5; the D gene is possibly TRBD1 (5 bases). This CDR3 region has 17 residues. Trimming removed 3 bases from V and 9 bases from J, with 24 bases in between. Germline CDR1 reads KGHSH; CDR2 reads LQKENI.

The chain uses TRBV5-5 and TRBJ1-1; D remains unclear. Per the germline V gene, CDR1 is SGHKS and CDR2 is YYEKEE (reference sequence). Trimming removed 0 bases at V and 6 bases at J, with 9 bases between. The CDR3 contains 13 residues. Here the CDR3 DNA reads TGTGCCAGCAGCTTGGCGGTTGTCGCTGAAGCTTTCTTT. Translated, it gives CASSLAVVAEAFF.

About this clone itself: Within the sample, other DNA sequences also encode this same CDR3. The chain carries TRBV11-2 and TRBJ2-1; D uncertain. Trimming shortened V by 1 base and J by 8 bases, and 3 bases separated the two germline ends. CDR1 and CDR2 from the germline V gene are SGHAT and FQNNGV. CDR3 size: 11 residues. In DNA, the CDR3 is TGTGCCAGCAGCTTAGTCGATGAGCAGTTCTTC. Encoded protein: CASSLVDEQFF.

This chain connects TRBV19 to TRBJ1-5; possible D gene TRBD1, 6 bases. CDR1 and CDR2 (germline): LNHDA, SQIVND (reference sequence). This CDR3 contains 17 residues. Trimming stripped 7 bases from V and 4 bases from J, with 23 bases between. The CDR3: CASTTGGPGAGNQPQHF. The CDR3 region has the DNA TGTGCCAGTACCACCGGGGGTCCGGGGGCTGGTAATCAGCCCCAGCATTTT. Using reference TRBV19 and TRBJ1-5 for the parts outside the CDR3, the full variable domain is DGGITQSPKYLFRKEGQNVTLSCEQNLNHDAMYWYRQDPGQGLRLIYYSQIVNDFQKGDIAEGYSVSREKKESFPLTVTSAQKNPTAFYLCASTTGGPGAGNQPQHFGDGTRLSIL.

The rearrangement links TRBV5-4 to TRBJ1-2, with a weak D call TRBD1 (6 bases). The CDR3 contains 13 residues. Germline V gene lookup returns CDR1 SGHNT and CDR2 YYREEE (reference sequence). The V and J ends lost 1 base and 4 bases respectively, with 8 bases between them. CDR3 nucleotides: TGTGCCAGCAGCTTGAAGGGGGGCTATGGCTACACCTTC. Its translation: CASSLKGGYGYTF.

This clone was observed once. The chain combines TRBV13 with TRBJ2-5; perhaps TRBD1 as D (6 bases). Per germline, CDR1 PRHDT and CDR2 FYEKMQ (reference sequence). The V gene lost 5 bases and the J gene lost 4 bases, with 8 bases spanning the gap. This CDR3 comprises 12 residues. This CDR3 is CASSVDRETQYF. The CDR3 DNA reads TGTGCCAGCAGCGTGGACAGAGAGACCCAGTACTTC.

This chain uses TRBV6-1 with TRBJ2-7; 14 bases are shared with TRBD2. This CDR3 region has 17 residues. The V gene end was trimmed by 4 bases and the J gene end by 1 base; junction bases not matched to a gene: 6. CDR1 is MNHNS and CDR2 is SASEGT in the germline V gene. The CDR3 DNA reads as TGTGCCAGCAGTGTGACTAGCGGGAGGGCCGGGTCCTACGAGCAGTACTTC. It translates to CASSVTSGRAGSYEQYF.